Here is one T cell receptor (beta chain) with its context. Its antigen remains unknown. The data belong to a study of cytomegalovirus exposure and HLA in healthy donors. Study results and caveats: Using a false discovery rate of 0.05, a later analysis showed that about 16,000 TCR beta sequences were associated with HLA alleles. Presence/absence analyses took donor sequencing depth as roughly uniform. Productive status was seen about 87% or about 30% of the time for most TCR beta V segments in an earlier analysis.

Germline values: CDR1 SGHNT, CDR2 YYREEE (reference sequence). The CDR3 loop spans 14 amino acids. The J segment lost 6 bases and the V segment lost 0 bases, leaving 5 bases of the junction unmatched. The PCR used 60 Vbeta and 13 Jbeta primers. The assay was immunoSEQ multiplex PCR, and TCRdb's table has in-frame clones only and misses some. The sample has roughly 140,000 clones, almost 80% seen once. The chain recombines TRBV5-4 with TRBJ2-5, with 7 bases fitting TRBD1. Sequenced sample: PBMCs. This TCR came from a male donor in good health and CMV-seronegative. CDR3 protein: CASSLESGGKTQYF. The CDR3, as DNA: TGTGCCAGCAGCTTGGAGTCAGGGGGAAAGACCCAGTACTTC.